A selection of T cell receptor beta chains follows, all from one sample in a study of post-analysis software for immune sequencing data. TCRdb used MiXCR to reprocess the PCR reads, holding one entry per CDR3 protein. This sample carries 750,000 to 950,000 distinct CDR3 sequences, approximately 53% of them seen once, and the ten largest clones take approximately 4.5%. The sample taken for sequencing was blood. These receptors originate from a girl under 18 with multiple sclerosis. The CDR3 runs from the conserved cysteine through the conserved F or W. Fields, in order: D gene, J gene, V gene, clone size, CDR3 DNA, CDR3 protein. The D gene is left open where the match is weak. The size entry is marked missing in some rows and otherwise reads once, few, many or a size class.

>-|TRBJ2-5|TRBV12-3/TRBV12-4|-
TGTGCCAGCAGTTTAGCGCTACAGGGCCGAGAGACCCAGTACTTC
CASSLALQGRETQYF
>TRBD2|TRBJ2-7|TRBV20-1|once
TGCAGTGCTAGCGAGTCGACTAGCCCTCTTTACGAGCAGTACTTC
CSASESTSPLYEQYF
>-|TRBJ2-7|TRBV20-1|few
TGCAGTGCTAGCGGGCAGCCGGTCCACGAGCAGTACTTC
CSASGQPVHEQYF
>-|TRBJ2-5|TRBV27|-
TGTGCCAGCAGTTTATTCGGTAACTTGGGACGCAACCAAGAGACCCAGTACTTC
CASSLFGNLGRNQETQYF
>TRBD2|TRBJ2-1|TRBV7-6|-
TGTGCCAGCAGCTTAGCGGGAGGGTTCGATGAGCAGTTCTTC
CASSLAGGFDEQFF
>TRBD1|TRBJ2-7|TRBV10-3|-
TGTGCCATCAGTGAGTCGGGCGACAGGGGTTCGTACGAGCAGTACTTC
CAISESGDRGSYEQYF
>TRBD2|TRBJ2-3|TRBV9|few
TGTGCCAGCAGCGTTCGGACTAGCGGGGGGCCCACTGGAGGGGATACGCAGTATTTT
CASSVRTSGGPTGGDTQYF
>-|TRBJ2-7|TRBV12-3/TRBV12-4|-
TGTGCCAGCATTAGGGGGGGACGGGGCTCCTACGAGCAGTACTTC
CASIRGGRGSYEQYF
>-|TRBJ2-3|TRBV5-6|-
TGTGCCAGCAGCTTAAGCAACCAGGGGGATACGCAGTATTTT
CASSLSNQGDTQYF
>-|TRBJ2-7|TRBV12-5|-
TGTGCTAGTGGTTTGGTACAGGGAGGGAGGCCCTGGTACAATGAGCAGTACTTC
CASGLVQGGRPWYNEQYF
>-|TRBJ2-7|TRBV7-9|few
TGTGCCAGCAGCTCAGCCGGGCCCTGGGAGCAGTACTTC
CASSSAGPWEQYF
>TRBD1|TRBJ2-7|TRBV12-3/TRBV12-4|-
TGTGCCAGCAGGCCAGGGACAGCTTACGAGCAGTACTTC
CASRPGTAYEQYF
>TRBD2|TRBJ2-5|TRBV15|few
TGTGCCACCAGCATCACACGGGGACTAGCGGTCCAAGAGACCCAGTACTTC
CATSITRGLAVQETQYF
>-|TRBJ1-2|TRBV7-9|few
TGTGCCAGCAGCTTAGTTATCCCCAGGGAGGAGGGCTACACCTTC
CASSLVIPREEGYTF
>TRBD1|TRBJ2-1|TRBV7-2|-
TGCGCCAGCAGCTTGCAGGGGGCCTACAATGAGCAGTTCTTC
CASSLQGAYNEQFF
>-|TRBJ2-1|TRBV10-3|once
TGTGCCATCAGTGACGGGACAAGGGAAATGGATGAGCAGTTCTTC
CAISDGTREMDEQFF
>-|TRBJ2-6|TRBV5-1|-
TGCGCCAGCAGCTTAAATTATGGGCACTCTGGGGCCAACGTCCTGACTTTC
CASSLNYGHSGANVLTF
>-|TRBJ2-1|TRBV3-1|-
TGTGCCAGCAGCCAACAGGGCGGTCACAATGAGCAGTTCTTC
CASSQQGGHNEQFF
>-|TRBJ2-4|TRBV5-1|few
TGCGCCAGCAGCTTGGAAGGGGACTTAGCCAAAAACATTCAGTACTTC
CASSLEGDLAKNIQYF
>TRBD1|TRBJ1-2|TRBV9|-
TGTGCCAGCAGAATGGGACAGGGGAATGGCTACACCTTC
CASRMGQGNGYTF
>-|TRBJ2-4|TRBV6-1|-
TGTGCCAGAGGGAAAGTGAGGCTATTTGACATTCAGTACTTC
CARGKVRLFDIQYF
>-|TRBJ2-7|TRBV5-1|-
TGCGCCAGCAGCTTTAGCGGAGACGCCCACGAGCAGTACTTC
CASSFSGDAHEQYF
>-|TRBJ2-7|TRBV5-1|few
TGCGCCAGCAGGGACCAGCCCTACGAGCAGTACTTC
CASRDQPYEQYF
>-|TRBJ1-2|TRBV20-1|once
TGCAGTGCCCCAGACGGGGGGGGCGCGCGGGGCTACACCTTC
CSAPDGGGARGYTF
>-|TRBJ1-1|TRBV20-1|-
TGCAGTGGGACAGACTCGAACACTGAAGCTTTCTTT
CSGTDSNTEAFF
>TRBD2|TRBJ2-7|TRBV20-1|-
TGCAGTGCTAGTCCTAGCGGGAACTCCTACGAGCAGTACTTC
CSASPSGNSYEQYF
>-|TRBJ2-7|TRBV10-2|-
TGCGCCAGCGCTGCGGGGTTCTACGAGCAGTACTTC
CASAAGFYEQYF
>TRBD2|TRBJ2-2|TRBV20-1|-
TGCAGTGCTACTAGCGGGAGGGCCAGTCCCCCCGGGGAGCTGTTTTTT
CSATSGRASPPGELFF
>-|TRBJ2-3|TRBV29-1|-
TGCAGCGCTGGTCGGACAGAGAGCACAGATACGCAGTATTTT
CSAGRTESTDTQYF
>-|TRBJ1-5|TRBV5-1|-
TGCGCCAGCGCTGAGGGGCTCAATCAGCCCCAGCATTTT
CASAEGLNQPQHF
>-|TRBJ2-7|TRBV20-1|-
TGCAGTGCTAGAGATGGGAGAAGCACGGGCTACGAGCAGTACTTC
CSARDGRSTGYEQYF
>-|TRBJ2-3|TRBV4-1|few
TGCGCCAGCAGCCAATCGACAGGCCCGAGCACAGATACGCAGTATTTT
CASSQSTGPSTDTQYF
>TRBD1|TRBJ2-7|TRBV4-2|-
TGTGCCAGCAGCCAAGATAGGGGGACAGGGTCCTACGAGCAGTACTTC
CASSQDRGTGSYEQYF
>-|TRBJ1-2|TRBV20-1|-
TGCAGTGCTAGAGATCTCTACAGATCGGGCTACACCTTC
CSARDLYRSGYTF
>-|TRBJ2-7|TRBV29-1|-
TGCAGCGTTACGACTAGCTCCTACGAGCAGTACTTC
CSVTTSSYEQYF
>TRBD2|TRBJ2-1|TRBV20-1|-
TGCAGTGCTAGAGATGTTCGACTAGCGGTCTACAATGAGCAGTTCTTC
CSARDVRLAVYNEQFF
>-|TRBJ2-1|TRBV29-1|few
TGCAGCGCCCCGGAGGGGGTGAGCTCCTACAATGAGCAGTTCTTC
CSAPEGVSSYNEQFF
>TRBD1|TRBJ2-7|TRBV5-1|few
TGCGCCAGCAGCTTGGGGGACAGGGGGCCCTACGAGCAGTACTTC
CASSLGDRGPYEQYF
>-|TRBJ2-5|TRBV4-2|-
TGTGCCAGCAGGGCAGGGGCTGGTGAGACCCAGTACTTC
CASRAGAGETQYF
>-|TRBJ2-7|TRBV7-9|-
TGTGCCAGCAACGGCAGACAACAATACGAGCAGTACTTC
CASNGRQQYEQYF